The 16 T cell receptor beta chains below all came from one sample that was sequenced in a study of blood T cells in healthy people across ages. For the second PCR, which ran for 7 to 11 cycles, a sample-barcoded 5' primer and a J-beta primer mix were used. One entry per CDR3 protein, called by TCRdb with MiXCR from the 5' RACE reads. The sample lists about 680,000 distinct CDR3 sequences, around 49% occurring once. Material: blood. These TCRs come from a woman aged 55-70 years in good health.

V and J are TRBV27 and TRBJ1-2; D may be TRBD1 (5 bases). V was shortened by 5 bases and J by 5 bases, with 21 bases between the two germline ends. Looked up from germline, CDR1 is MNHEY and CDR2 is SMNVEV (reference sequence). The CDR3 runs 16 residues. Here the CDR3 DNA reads TGTGCCAGCAGTCCTAGCCGGGGGGAGGGCCCTTATGGCTACACCTTC. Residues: CASSPSRGEGPYGYTF.

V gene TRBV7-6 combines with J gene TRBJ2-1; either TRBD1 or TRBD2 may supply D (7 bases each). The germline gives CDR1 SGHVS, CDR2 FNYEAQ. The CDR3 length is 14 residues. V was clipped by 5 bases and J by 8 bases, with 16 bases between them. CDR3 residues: CASSPTRGRDEQFF. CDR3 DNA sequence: TGTGCCAGCAGCCCGACCAGGGGGAGGGATGAGCAGTTCTTC.

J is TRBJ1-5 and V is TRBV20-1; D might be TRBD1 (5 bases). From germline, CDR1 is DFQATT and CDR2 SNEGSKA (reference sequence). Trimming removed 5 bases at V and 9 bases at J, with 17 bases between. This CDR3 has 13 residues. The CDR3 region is CSAFGAPHRPQHF. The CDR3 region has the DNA TGCAGTGCTTTTGGGGCGCCGCATCGGCCCCAGCATTTT.

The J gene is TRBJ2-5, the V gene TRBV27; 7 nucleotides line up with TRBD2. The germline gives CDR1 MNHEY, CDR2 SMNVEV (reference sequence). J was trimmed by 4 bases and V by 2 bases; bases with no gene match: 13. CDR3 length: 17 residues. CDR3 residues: CASSLSASGISVETQYF. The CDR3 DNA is TGTGCCAGCAGTTTAAGTGCTAGCGGCATATCCGTAGAGACCCAGTACTTC.

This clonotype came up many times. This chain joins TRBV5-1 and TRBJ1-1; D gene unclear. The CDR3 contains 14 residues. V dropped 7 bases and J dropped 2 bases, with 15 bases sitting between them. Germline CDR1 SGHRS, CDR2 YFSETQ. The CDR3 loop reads CASGRGLGNTEAFF. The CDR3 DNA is TGCGCCAGCGGCCGGGGATTGGGAAACACTGAAGCTTTCTTT.

DNA of the CDR3: TGCAGTCCTCATCGGGGGCCAACCTACGAGCAGTACTTC. Amino acid sequence: CSPHRGPTYEQYF. V and J are TRBV20-1 and TRBJ2-7; D possibly uses TRBD1 or TRBD2 (6 bases each). Germline V CDR1 and CDR2: DFQATT, SNEGSKA (reference sequence). V dropped 8 bases and J dropped 2 bases, with 16 bases sitting between them. The CDR3 extends over 13 amino acids.

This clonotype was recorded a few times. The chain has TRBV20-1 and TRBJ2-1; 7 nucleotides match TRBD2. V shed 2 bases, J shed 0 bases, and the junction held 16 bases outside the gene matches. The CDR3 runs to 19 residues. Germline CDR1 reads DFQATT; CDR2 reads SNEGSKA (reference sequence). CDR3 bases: TGCAGTGCTAGAAATCTAGCAGAGGGGAGGGCCGTCTCCTACAATGAGCAGTTCTTC. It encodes CSARNLAEGRAVSYNEQFF.

CDR3 nucleotide sequence: TGTGCCAGCAGTTCCTTTTGGGGTACCTACGAGCAGTACTTC. It translates to CASSSFWGTYEQYF. V and J are TRBV28 and TRBJ2-7; the D is unclear. Germline values: CDR1 MDHEN, CDR2 SYDVKM. This CDR3 region has 14 residues. The V end was cut by 4 bases, the J end by 2 bases, with 12 bases between. The full variable domain, completed using reference TRBV28 and TRBJ2-7, is DVKVTQSSRYLVKRTGEKVFLECVQDMDHENMFWYRQDPGLGLRLIYFSYDVKMKEKGDIPEGYSVSREKKERFSLILESASTNQTSMYLCASSSFWGTYEQYFGPGTRLTVT.

For the CDR3, the DNA is TGTGCCAGCTCAGAGGACGGCCAAACTAATGAAAAACTGTTTTTT. Amino acids: CASSEDGQTNEKLFF. This rearrangement joins TRBV18 to TRBJ1-4; D is uncertain. CDR1 is KGHSH, CDR2 LQKENI, per germline. V lost 5 bases and J 1 base, leaving 11 bases between the germline ends. The CDR3 contains 15 residues.

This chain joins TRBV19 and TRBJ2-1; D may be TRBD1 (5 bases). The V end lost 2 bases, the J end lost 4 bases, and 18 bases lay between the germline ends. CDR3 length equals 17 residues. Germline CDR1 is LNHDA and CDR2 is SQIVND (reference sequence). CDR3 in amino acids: CASSISMTVFPYNEQFF. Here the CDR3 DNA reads TGTGCCAGTAGTATATCCATGACAGTTTTCCCTTACAATGAGCAGTTCTTC.

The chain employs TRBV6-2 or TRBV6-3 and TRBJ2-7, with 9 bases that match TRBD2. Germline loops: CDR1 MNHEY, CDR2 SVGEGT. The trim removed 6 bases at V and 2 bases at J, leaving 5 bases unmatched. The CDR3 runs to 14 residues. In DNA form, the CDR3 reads TGTGCCAGCAGGCGGGGACTAGCCGCCTACGAGCAGTACTTC. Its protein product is CASRRGLAAYEQYF.

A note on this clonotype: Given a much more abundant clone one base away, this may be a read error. CDR3 protein: CAIGESKTGYGYTF. The CDR3 DNA sequence: TGTGCCATCGGTGAGTCGAAGACAGGTTATGGCTACACCTTC. V usage is TRBV10-3 and J usage is TRBJ1-2; perhaps TRBD1 as D (6 bases). The germline CDR1 and CDR2 sequences are ENHRY and SYGVKD. CDR3 length: 14 residues.

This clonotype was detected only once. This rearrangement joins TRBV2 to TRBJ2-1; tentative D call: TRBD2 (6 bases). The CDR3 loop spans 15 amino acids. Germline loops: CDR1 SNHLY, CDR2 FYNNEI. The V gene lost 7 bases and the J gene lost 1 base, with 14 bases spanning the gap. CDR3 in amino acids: CASTLGGMSYNEQFF. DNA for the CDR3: TGTGCCAGCACCCTAGGCGGGATGTCCTACAATGAGCAGTTCTTC.

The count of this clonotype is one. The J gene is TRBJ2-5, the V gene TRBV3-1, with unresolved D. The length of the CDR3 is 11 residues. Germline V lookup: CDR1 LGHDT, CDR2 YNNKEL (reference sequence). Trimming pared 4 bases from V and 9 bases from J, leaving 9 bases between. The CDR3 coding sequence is TGTGCCAGCAGCCGAACCCAGTCCCAGTACTTC. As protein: CASSRTQSQYF.

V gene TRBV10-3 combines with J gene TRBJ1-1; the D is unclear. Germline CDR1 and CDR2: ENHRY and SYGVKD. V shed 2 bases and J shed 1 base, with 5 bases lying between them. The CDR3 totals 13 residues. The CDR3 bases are TGTGCCATCAGTGAGACGGAGAACACTGAAGCTTTCTTT. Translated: CAISETENTEAFF.

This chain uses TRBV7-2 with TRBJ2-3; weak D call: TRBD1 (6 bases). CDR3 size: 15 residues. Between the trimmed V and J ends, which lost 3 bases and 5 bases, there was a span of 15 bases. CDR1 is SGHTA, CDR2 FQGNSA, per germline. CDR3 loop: CASSFTGNGIDTQYF. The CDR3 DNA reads TGTGCCAGCAGCTTTACAGGGAATGGGATAGATACGCAGTATTTT.